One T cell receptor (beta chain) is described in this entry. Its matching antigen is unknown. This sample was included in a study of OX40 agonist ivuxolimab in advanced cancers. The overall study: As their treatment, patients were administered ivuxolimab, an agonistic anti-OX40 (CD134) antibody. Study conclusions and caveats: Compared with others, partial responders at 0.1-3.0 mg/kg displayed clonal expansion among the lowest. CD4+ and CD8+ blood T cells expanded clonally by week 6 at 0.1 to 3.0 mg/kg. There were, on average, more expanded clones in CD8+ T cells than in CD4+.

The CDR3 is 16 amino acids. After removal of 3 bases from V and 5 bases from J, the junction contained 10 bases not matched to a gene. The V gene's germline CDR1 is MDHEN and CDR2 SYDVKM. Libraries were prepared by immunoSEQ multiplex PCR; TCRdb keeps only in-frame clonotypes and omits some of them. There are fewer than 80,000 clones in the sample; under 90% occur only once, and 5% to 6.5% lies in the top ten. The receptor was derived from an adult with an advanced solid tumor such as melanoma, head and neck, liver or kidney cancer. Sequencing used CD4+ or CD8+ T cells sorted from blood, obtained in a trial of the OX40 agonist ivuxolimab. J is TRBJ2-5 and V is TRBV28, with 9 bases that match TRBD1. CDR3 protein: CASSFPRGQGRETQYF. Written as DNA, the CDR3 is TGTGCCAGCAGTTTCCCCCGCGGACAGGGGAGGGAGACCCAGTACTTC.